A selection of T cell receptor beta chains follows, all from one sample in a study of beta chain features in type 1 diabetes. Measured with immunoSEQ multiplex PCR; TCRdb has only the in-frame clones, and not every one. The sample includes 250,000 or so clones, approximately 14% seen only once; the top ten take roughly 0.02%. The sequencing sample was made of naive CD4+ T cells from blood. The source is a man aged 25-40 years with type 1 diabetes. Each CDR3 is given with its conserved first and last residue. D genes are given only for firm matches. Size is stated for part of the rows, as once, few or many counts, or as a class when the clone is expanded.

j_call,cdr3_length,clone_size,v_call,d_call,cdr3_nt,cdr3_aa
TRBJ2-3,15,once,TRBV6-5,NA,TGTGCCAGCAGTAGGGGTCTAGGAGGCACAGATACGCAGTATTTT,CASSRGLGGTDTQYF
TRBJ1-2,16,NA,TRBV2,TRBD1,TGTGCCAGCAGTGAAGGGACAGGGGGCCTATACTATGGCTACACCTTC,CASSEGTGGLYYGYTF
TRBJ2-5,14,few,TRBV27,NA,TGTGCCAGCAGTTTATTGGGGGGCCAAGAGACCCAGTACTTC,CASSLLGGQETQYF
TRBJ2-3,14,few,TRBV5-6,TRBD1,TGTGCCAGCAGCTTCCCCCAGGGGGCAGATACGCAGTATTTT,CASSFPQGADTQYF
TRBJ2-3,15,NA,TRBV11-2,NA,TGTGCCAGCAGCTCCGGAGGGCGGGGCACAGATACGCAGTATTTT,CASSSGGRGTDTQYF
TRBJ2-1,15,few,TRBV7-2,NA,TGTGCCAGCAGCCCACGGGGTGGGCATTACAATGAGCAGTTCTTC,CASSPRGGHYNEQFF
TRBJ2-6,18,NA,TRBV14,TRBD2,TGTGCCAGCAGTACACTAGCGGGTCGTAAGGGTGGGGCCAACGTCCTGACTTTC,CASSTLAGRKGGANVLTF
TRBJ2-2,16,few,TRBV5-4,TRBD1,TGTGCCAGCAGCTTGCCGGGACAGGGGGTTACCGGGGAGCTGTTTTTT,CASSLPGQGVTGELFF
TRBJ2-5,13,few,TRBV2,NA,TGTGCCAGCATAGGACAGATCCAAGAGACCCAGTACTTC,CASIGQIQETQYF
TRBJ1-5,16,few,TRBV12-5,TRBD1,TGTGCTAGTGACCCCTCCCGGGACAGGGACGGTCAGCCCCAGCATTTT,CASDPSRDRDGQPQHF
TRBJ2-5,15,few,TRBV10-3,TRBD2,TGTGCCATCTCCCAGGCGGGAGGAAGAAGAGAGACCCAGTACTTC,CAISQAGGRRETQYF
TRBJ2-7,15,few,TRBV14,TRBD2,TGTGCCAGCAGCCTTCCCGGGACTAGCGGATCCGAGCAGTACTTC,CASSLPGTSGSEQYF
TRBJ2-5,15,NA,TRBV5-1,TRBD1,TGCGCCAGCAGCTTGGGGGGACAGGGCCAAGAGACCCAGTACTTC,CASSLGGQGQETQYF
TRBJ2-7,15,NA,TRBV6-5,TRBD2,TGTGCCAGCAGCCAGGGGAGTAGCGGGGACTACGAGCAGTACTTC,CASSQGSSGDYEQYF
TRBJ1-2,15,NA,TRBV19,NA,TGTGCCAGTAGCCCCGGAGGGAAGATTCCTTATGGCTACACCTTC,CASSPGGKIPYGYTF
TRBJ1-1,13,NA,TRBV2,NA,TGTGCCAGCAGTGGAGATGGGAGCACTGAAGCTTTCTTT,CASSGDGSTEAFF
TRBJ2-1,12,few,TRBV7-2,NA,TGTGCCAGCAGCTTAGACGACTATGAGCAGTTCTTC,CASSLDDYEQFF
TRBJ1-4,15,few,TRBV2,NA,TGTGCCAGCAGTGCCGGGGGACGGATTAATGAAAAACTGTTTTTT,CASSAGGRINEKLFF
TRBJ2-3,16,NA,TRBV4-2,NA,TGTGCCAGCAGCCAAGGGGGGGCGGGAGTGGGAAATACGCAGTATTTT,CASSQGGAGVGNTQYF
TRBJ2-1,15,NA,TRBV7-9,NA,TGTGCCAGCAGCTTAGCAGACAGGCGGATCAATGAGCAGTTCTTC,CASSLADRRINEQFF
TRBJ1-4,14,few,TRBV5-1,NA,TGCGCCAGCAGCTTGGAAGGGACAACCGAAAAACTGTTTTTT,CASSLEGTTEKLFF
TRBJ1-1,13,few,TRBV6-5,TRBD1,TGTGCCAGCAGAAAGACAGGGGACACTGAAGCTTTCTTT,CASRKTGDTEAFF
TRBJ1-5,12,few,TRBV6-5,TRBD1,TGTGCCAGCAGACAGGGGAATCAGCCCCAGCATTTT,CASRQGNQPQHF
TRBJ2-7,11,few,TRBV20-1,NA,TGCAGTGCTGAGCGTTCGGACGAGCAGTACTTC,CSAERSDEQYF
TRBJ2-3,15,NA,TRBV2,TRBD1,TGTGCCAGCAGCCGACAGGGGCCTAGCACAGATACGCAGTATTTT,CASSRQGPSTDTQYF